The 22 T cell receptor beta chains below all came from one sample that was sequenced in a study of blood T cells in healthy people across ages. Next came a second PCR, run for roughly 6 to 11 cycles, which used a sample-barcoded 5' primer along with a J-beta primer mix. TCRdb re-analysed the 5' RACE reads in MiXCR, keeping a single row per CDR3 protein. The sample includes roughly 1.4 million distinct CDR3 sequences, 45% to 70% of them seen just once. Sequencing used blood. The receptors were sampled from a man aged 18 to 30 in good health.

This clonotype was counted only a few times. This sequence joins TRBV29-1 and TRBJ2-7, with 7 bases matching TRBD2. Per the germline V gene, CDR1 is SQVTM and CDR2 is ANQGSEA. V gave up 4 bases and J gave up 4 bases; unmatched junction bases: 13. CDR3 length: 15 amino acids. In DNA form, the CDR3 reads TGCAGCGTTGGGGGGTGGCGGGAGAAAGGTTACGAGCAGTACTTC. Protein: CSVGGWREKGYEQYF.

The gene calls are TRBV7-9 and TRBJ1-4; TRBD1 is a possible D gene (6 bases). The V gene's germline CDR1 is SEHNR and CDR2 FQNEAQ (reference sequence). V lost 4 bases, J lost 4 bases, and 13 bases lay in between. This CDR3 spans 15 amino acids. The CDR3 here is CASSSPGARNEKLFF. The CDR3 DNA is TGTGCCAGCAGCTCCCCAGGGGCGCGTAATGAAAAACTGTTTTTT.

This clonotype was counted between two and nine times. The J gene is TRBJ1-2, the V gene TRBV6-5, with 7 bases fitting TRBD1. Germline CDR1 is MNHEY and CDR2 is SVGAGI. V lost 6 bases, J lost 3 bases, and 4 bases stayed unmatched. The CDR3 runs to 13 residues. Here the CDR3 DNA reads TGTGCCAGCAGGCACGACAGGGACTATGGCTACACCTTC. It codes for CASRHDRDYGYTF.

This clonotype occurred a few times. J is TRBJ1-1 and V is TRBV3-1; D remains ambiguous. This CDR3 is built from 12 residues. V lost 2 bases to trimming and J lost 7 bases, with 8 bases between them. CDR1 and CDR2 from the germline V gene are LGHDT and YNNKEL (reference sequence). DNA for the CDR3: TGTGCCAGCAGCCAACCGCCCGGTGAAGCTTTCTTT. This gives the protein CASSQPPGEAFF.

The CDR3 DNA follows: TGTGCCAGCAGCTTAGCGCCGGACAGGGAGGGACGCAATGAGCAGTTCTTC. Amino acids: CASSLAPDREGRNEQFF. The V call is TRBV7-9, the J call TRBJ2-1; D is perhaps TRBD1 (8 bases). Germline loops: CDR1 SEHNR, CDR2 FQNEAQ (reference sequence). Trimming left V 0 bases short and J 6 bases short, with 18 bases between. The CDR3 consists of 17 residues.

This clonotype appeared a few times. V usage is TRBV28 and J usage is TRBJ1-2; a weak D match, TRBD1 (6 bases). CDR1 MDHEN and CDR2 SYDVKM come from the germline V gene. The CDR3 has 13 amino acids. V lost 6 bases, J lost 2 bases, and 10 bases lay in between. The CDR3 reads CASSTGQNYGYTF. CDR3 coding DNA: TGTGCCAGCAGCACCGGACAGAACTATGGCTACACCTTC.

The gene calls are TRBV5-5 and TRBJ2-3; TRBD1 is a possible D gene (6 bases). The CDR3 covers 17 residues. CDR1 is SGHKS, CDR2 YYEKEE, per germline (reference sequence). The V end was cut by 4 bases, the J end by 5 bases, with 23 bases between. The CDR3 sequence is CASSPEETVGAGDTQYF. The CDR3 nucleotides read TGTGCCAGCAGCCCCGAGGAGACGGTGGGGGCGGGAGATACGCAGTATTTT.

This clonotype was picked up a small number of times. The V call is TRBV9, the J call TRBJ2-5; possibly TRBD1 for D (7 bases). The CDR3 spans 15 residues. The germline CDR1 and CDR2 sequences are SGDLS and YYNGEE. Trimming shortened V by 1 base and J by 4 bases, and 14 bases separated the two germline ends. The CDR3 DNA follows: TGTGCCAGCAGCGTATTCCCCAGGGGGGCAGAGACCCAGTACTTC. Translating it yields CASSVFPRGAETQYF.

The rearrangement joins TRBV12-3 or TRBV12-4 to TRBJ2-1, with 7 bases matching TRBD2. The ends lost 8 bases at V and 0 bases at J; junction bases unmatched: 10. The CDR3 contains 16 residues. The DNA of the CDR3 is TGTGCCAGCCTGCGCACTAGCGCGGACTCCTACAATGAGCAGTTCTTC. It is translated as CASLRTSADSYNEQFF.

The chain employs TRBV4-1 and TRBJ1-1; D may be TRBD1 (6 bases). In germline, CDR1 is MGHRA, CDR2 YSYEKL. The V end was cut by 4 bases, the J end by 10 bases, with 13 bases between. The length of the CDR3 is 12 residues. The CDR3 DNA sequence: TGCGCCAGCAGCCCGACGGGGGCAGGAGCTTTCTTT. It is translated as CASSPTGAGAFF.

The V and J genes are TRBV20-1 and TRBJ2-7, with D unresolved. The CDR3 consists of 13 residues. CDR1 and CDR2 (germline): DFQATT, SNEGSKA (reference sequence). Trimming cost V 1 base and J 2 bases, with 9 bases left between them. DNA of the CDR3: TGCAGTGCTAGAGTAGTGGGAACCTACGAGCAGTACTTC. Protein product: CSARVVGTYEQYF.

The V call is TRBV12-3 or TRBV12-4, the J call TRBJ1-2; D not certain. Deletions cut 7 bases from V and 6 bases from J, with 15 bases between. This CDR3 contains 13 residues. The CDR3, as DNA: TGTGCCAGCACCCTATCCTCTAAGGATGGCTACACCTTC. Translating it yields CASTLSSKDGYTF.

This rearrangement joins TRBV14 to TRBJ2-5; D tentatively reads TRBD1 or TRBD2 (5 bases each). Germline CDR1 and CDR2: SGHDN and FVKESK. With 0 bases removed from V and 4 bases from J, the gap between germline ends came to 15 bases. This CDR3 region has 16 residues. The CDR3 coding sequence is TGTGCCAGCAGCCAAGATGCGTGGGGGTCTGGAGAGACCCAGTACTTC. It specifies CASSQDAWGSGETQYF.

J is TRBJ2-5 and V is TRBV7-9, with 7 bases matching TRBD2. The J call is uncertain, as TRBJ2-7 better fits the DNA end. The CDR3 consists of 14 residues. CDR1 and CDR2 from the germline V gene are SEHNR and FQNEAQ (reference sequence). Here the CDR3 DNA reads TGTGCCAGCAGCTTATCGCGGGAGTATCGCGAGCAGTACTTC. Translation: CASSLSREYREQYF.

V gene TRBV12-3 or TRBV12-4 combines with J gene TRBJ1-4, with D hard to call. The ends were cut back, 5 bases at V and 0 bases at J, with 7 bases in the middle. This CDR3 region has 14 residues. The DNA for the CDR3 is TGTGCCAGCAGTAGACTGACAACTAATGAAAAACTGTTTTTT. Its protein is CASSRLTTNEKLFF.

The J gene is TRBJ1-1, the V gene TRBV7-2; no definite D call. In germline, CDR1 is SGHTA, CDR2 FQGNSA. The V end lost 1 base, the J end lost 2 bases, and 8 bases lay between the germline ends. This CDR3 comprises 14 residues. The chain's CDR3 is CASSLEGRNTEAFF. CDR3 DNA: TGTGCCAGCAGCTTAGAAGGGAGAAACACTGAAGCTTTCTTT.

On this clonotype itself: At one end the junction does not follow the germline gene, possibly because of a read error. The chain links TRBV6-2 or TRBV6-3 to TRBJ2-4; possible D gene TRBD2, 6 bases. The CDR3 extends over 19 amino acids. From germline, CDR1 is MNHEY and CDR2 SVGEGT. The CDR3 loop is CAGSSLMREAVQAKNIQYF. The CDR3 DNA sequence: TGTGCCGGCAGTAGCCTTATGAGGGAGGCGGTTCAAGCCAAAAACATTCAGTACTTC.

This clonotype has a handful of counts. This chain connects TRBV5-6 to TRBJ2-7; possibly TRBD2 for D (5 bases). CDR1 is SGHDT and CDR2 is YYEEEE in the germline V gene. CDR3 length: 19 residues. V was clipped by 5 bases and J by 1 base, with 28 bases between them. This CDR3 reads CASSSSGSPLQLLSYEQYF. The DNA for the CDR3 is TGTGCCAGCAGTTCCAGCGGCTCGCCCCTCCAGCTTTTATCCTACGAGCAGTACTTC.

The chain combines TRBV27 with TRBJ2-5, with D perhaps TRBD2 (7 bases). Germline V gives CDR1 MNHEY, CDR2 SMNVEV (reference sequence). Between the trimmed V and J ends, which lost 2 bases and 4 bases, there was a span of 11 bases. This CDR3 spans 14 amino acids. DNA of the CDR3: TGTGCCAGCAGTTTAGGGGGGGGCGCAGAGACCCAGTACTTC. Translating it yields CASSLGGGAETQYF.

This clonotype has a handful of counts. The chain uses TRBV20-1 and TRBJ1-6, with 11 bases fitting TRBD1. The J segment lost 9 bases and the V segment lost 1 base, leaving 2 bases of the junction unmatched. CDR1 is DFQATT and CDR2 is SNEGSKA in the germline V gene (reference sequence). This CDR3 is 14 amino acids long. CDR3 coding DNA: TGCAGTGCTAGAGGAGGGACAGGGGGTTCACCCCTCCACTTT. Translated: CSARGGTGGSPLHF.

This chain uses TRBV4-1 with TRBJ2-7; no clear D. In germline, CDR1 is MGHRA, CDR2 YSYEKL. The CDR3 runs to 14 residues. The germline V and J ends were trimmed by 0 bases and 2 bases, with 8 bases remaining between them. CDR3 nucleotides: TGCGCCAGCAGCCAAGAGAATGAGCCCTACGAGCAGTACTTC. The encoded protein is CASSQENEPYEQYF.

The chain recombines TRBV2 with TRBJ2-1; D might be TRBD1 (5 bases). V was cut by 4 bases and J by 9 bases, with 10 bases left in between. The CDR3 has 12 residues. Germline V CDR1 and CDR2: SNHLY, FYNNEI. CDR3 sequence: CASSVGEGEQFF. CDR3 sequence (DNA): TGTGCCAGCAGTGTAGGGGAAGGTGAGCAGTTCTTC. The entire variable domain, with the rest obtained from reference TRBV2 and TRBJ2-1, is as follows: EPEVTQTPSHQVTQMGQEVILRCVPISNHLYFYWYRQILGQKVEFLVSFYNNEISEKSEIFDDQFSVERPDGSNFTLKIRSTKLEDSAMYFCASSVGEGEQFFGPGTRLTVL.